The text below deals with one T cell receptor beta chain. In its sample, this clone was seen once. What this receptor recognizes is not known. No per-base quality is available; no much larger clone lies one base away. Patients with autoimmune disease history or receiving systemic immunosuppression were excluded from the trial. Peripheral blood for TCR sequencing was collected from all dose cohorts at baseline, on cycle 4 day 1, and on cycle 7 day 1. Samples were obtained from an open-label, multicenter, first-in-human phase I dose-escalation trial of ivuxolimab. Adults with locally advanced or metastatic melanoma, renal cell, hepatocellular, or head and neck squamous cell carcinoma were enrolled in the trial. CD4+ and CD8+ T cells were sorted separately from peripheral blood before TCR sequencing. To sequence the TCRbeta CDR3 region, genomic DNA was isolated from the sorted cells. The immunoSEQ Assay was used to sequence the TCRbeta CDR3 regions. The table was pulled from immuneACCESS by TCRdb, which kept in-frame rearrangements only. Such tables lose some clones; where checked, under half of the loss comes from unresolved V genes, and the rest has no known cause. This sample has approximately 70,000 clones in its table, and around 86% of those were observed once. The ten largest clones take up 5.5% to 8% of the sample.

The germline V gene provides CDR1 MGHDK and CDR2 SYGVNS. From the cysteine up to the phenylalanine, the CDR3 has a length of 13 residues. The retained sequence is limited to the CDR3, 39 bases, with the frame set at the first base. The junction carries 8 bases between V and J, which are trimmed by 2 bases and 5 bases respectively. The sample originates from a study of OX40 agonist ivuxolimab in advanced cancers. The study in broad terms: Ivuxolimab was an agonistic, fully human IgG2 monoclonal antibody directed against OX40 (CD134), a costimulatory receptor. Intravenous ivuxolimab was administered to patients every 2 weeks at six dose levels: 0.01, 0.1, 0.3, 1.5, 3 and 10 mg/kg. Of the approximately 54 dose-escalation patients, hepatocellular carcinoma was present in about 19, melanoma in around 15, renal cell carcinoma in 9 and head and neck cancer in 9. The dose-escalation cohort was about 83% male with a mean age of about 60 years, ranging from roughly 20 to 85. Prior anti-PD-1, anti-PD-L1 or anti-CTLA-4 therapy was permitted, and checkpoint inhibitors had been received by roughly 40% of dose-escalation patients. Partial responses occurred in three dose-escalation patients, of whom one had hepatocellular carcinoma and two had cutaneous melanoma. The purpose of peripheral TCRbeta sequencing was to test whether ivuxolimab changed TCR sequence diversity and led to clonal T-cell expansion. The monotherapy dose-escalation portion (N = 52 patients) of the phase I ivuxolimab trial is reported in the paper.

Broad study findings and their caveats: At doses of 0.1 to 3.0 mg/kg, clonal expansion of both CD4+ and CD8+ T cells in blood was seen between baseline and week 6. Low levels of normalized T-cell clonal expansion were also shown by some nonresponding patients. On average, CD8+ T cells showed more expanded clones than CD4+ T cells after ivuxolimab. Partial responders in the 0.1-3.0 mg/kg groups had among the lowest normalized peripheral clonal expansion, especially among CD8+ T cells. Which antigens the clonally expanded peripheral T cells were specific for was not determined.

The source was CD4+ or CD8+ T cells sorted from blood, collected in a trial of the OX40 agonist ivuxolimab. The V and J segments used are TRBV25-1 and TRBJ2-3; the D gene is unclear. The clonotype was recovered from an adult with an advanced solid tumor such as melanoma, head and neck, liver or kidney cancer. CDR3 loop: CASSELLGDTQYF. The nucleotide sequence reads TGTGCCAGCAGTGAACTCCTTGGAGATACGCAGTATTTT.